This passage covers 26 T cell receptor beta chains from one sample sequenced in a study of T cell responses to AZD1222 COVID-19 vaccine. Generated by immunoSEQ multiplex PCR, the TCRdb table keeps only in-frame clones and is missing some. The sample includes 140,000 to 150,000 clones, 75% to 95% of them seen just once. The sample in question was peripheral blood, obtained 28 days after the second dose of the MenACWY control vaccine. The receptors stem from an adult who received the MenACWY meningococcal vaccine as a control.

A single count supports this clone. V gene TRBV6-2 or TRBV6-3 combines with J gene TRBJ1-5; no reliable D call. CDR3 length: 15 residues. Germline V gene data show CDR1 as MNHEY and CDR2 as SVGEGT. Trimming took off 7 bases at V and 0 bases at J, with 13 bases between the two ends. CDR3 in DNA: TGTGCCAGCACCCCACATACCAATAGCAATCAGCCCCAGCATTTT. This gives the protein CASTPHTNSNQPQHF.

This clone was observed a single time. V is TRBV5-1 and J is TRBJ2-5; D might be TRBD1 (6 bases). The CDR3 covers 14 residues. Germline V CDR1 and CDR2: SGHRS, YFSETQ. The V gene lost 0 bases and the J gene lost 1 base, with 7 bases spanning the gap. CDR3 sequence (DNA): TGCGCCAGCAGCTTGGCGACAGGCCAAGAGACCCAGTACTTC. Its translation: CASSLATGQETQYF.

This chain connects TRBV27 to TRBJ2-7; no firm D call. Per germline, CDR1 MNHEY and CDR2 SMNVEV (reference sequence). V was cut by 1 base and J by 3 bases, with 7 bases left in between. The CDR3 has 13 amino acids. CDR3 residues: CASSLLGFYEQYF. As DNA, the CDR3 is TGTGCCAGCAGTTTATTGGGATTCTACGAGCAGTACTTC.

The chain joins TRBV5-6 to TRBJ2-7; 10 nucleotides agree with TRBD1. Germline loops: CDR1 SGHDT, CDR2 YYEEEE. The trim removed 2 bases at V and 0 bases at J, leaving 2 bases unmatched. The CDR3 is 15 amino acids. The CDR3: CASSLGQGVSYEQYF. In nucleotides, the CDR3 is TGTGCCAGCAGCTTAGGACAGGGGGTCTCCTACGAGCAGTACTTC.

The table lists this clone with a count of one. The rearrangement links TRBV19 to TRBJ2-3, with D possibly matching TRBD2 (6 bases). Germline V lookup: CDR1 LNHDA, CDR2 SQIVND (reference sequence). The ends were cut back, 7 bases at V and 2 bases at J, with 16 bases in the middle. This CDR3 is 15 amino acids long. The CDR3 DNA is TGTGCCAGTACCCAGTCGGCGGGGAACACAGATACGCAGTATTTT. Translating gives CASTQSAGNTDTQYF. The full variable domain, with the rest looked up from reference TRBV19 and TRBJ2-3, is DGGITQSPKYLFRKEGQNVTLSCEQNLNHDAMYWYRQDPGQGLRLIYYSQIVNDFQKGDIAEGYSVSREKKESFPLTVTSAQKNPTAFYLCASTQSAGNTDTQYFGPGTRLTVL.

This clone has a single count. The chain uses TRBV18 and TRBJ2-7; weak D call: TRBD1 (6 bases). V shed 3 bases and J shed 0 bases, with 9 bases lying between them. This CDR3 spans 14 amino acids. CDR1 and CDR2 from the germline V gene are KGHSH and LQKENI. CDR3 loop: CASSPDRSSYEQYF. The CDR3 nucleotides read TGTGCCAGCTCACCCGACAGGAGCTCCTACGAGCAGTACTTC.

This chain uses TRBV5-1 with TRBJ1-2, with a weak D call TRBD1 (6 bases). This CDR3 has 15 amino acids. CDR1 SGHRS and CDR2 YFSETQ come from the germline V gene. With 0 bases removed from V and 8 bases from J, the gap between germline ends came to 17 bases. CDR3 sequence reads: CASSLDTGGAGGYTF. Written as DNA, the CDR3 is TGCGCCAGCAGCTTGGATACGGGGGGCGCGGGAGGCTACACCTTC. The variable domain in full, completed from reference TRBV5-1 and TRBJ1-2, reads KAGVTQTPRYLIKTRGQQVTLSCSPISGHRSVSWYQQTPGQGLQFLFEYFSETQRNKGNFPGRFSGRQFSNSRSEMNVSTLELGDSALYLCASSLDTGGAGGYTFGSGTRLTVV.

The chain joins TRBV7-2 to TRBJ2-5; D not certain. From germline, CDR1 is SGHTA and CDR2 FQGNSA. Deletions cut 10 bases from V and 1 base from J, with 16 bases between. The CDR3 length is 14 residues. The CDR3 loop reads CATSAYNSQETQYF. For the CDR3, the DNA is TGTGCCACCTCAGCTTATAACAGCCAAGAGACCCAGTACTTC.

The rearrangement uses TRBV7-3 and TRBJ2-7, with 7 nucleotides matching TRBD1. This CDR3 region has 14 residues. CDR1 is SGHTA and CDR2 is FQGTGA in the germline V gene. Trimming at V came to 5 bases and at J to 3 bases, leaving 7 bases not matched to a gene. CDR3 bases: TGTGCCAGCAGCCACGCCGGGACAGACTACGAGCAGTACTTC. It specifies CASSHAGTDYEQYF.

The J gene is TRBJ2-3, the V gene TRBV6-1; 11 nucleotides line up with TRBD2. J lost 6 bases, V lost 4 bases, and 9 bases had no gene match. From germline, CDR1 is MNHNS and CDR2 SASEGT. CDR3 length: 16 amino acids. DNA for the CDR3: TGTGCCAGCAGTGCGGAAACTAGCGGGAGTAGGGATACGCAGTATTTT. Translating it yields CASSAETSGSRDTQYF.

The chain links TRBV7-6 to TRBJ2-7; the D gene is possibly TRBD2 (6 bases). The germline V and J ends were trimmed by 2 bases and 6 bases, with 26 bases remaining between them. Germline V gene lookup returns CDR1 SGHVS and CDR2 FNYEAQ. This CDR3 is built from 18 residues. CDR3 bases: TGTGCCAGCAGCTTACGGGGGTGGGGTCTCCGGGATTCGGGCGAGCAGTACTTC. Residues: CASSLRGWGLRDSGEQYF.

The rearrangement joins TRBV9 to TRBJ1-1, with D hard to call. The CDR3 totals 17 residues. Germline V gene data show CDR1 as SGDLS and CDR2 as YYNGEE. Trimming left V 0 bases short and J 2 bases short, with 17 bases between. The CDR3 sequence: CASSVATGRHKNTEAFF. CDR3 coding DNA: TGTGCCAGCAGCGTAGCTACGGGAAGGCATAAAAACACTGAAGCTTTCTTT.

J is TRBJ1-6 and V is TRBV12-5, with D uncertain. Germline V CDR1 and CDR2: LGHNT, FRNRAP. CDR3 length equals 14 residues. V dropped 3 bases and J dropped 5 bases, with 8 bases sitting between them. In nucleotides, the CDR3 is TGTGCTAGTGGTTTTGGTCAGGATAATTCACCCCTCCACTTT. The encoded protein is CASGFGQDNSPLHF.

Written as DNA, the CDR3 is TGTGCCAGTAGTACGACAGGACAATGGCCACAGCCCCAGCATTTT. Its translation: CASSTTGQWPQPQHF. This rearrangement joins TRBV19 to TRBJ1-5, with a weak D call TRBD1 (6 bases). CDR1 is LNHDA and CDR2 is SQIVND in the germline V gene (reference sequence). V lost 4 bases and J lost 7, with 17 bases in between. The CDR3 has 15 residues.

This chain joins TRBV5-1 and TRBJ1-5, with 7 bases lining up with TRBD1. V lost 3 bases, J lost 2 bases, and 2 bases stayed unmatched. In germline, CDR1 is SGHRS, CDR2 YFSETQ. CDR3 length equals 14 residues. The CDR3 sequence: CASSSGQRNQPQHF. The CDR3 DNA sequence: TGCGCCAGCAGCTCGGGACAGCGCAATCAGCCCCAGCATTTT.

The CDR3 nucleotides read TGCGCCAGCACCTATCGGGGGGGCGCAGATACGCAGTATTTT. Its protein is CASTYRGGADTQYF. The chain couples TRBV5-1 to TRBJ2-3, with 8 bases identical to TRBD2. The CDR3 spans 14 residues. The V segment lost 6 bases and the J segment 4 bases; nucleotides outside the gene matches: 7. Germline V gene sequence: CDR1 SGHRS, CDR2 YFSETQ.

V gene TRBV7-9 combines with J gene TRBJ2-5, with D tentatively TRBD1 (6 bases). Germline values: CDR1 SEHNR, CDR2 FQNEAQ (reference sequence). The V end was cut by 2 bases, the J end by 1 base, with 11 bases between. The CDR3 covers 15 residues. The CDR3, as DNA: TGTGCCAGCAGCTTATGGGCAGGGGCCCAAGAGACCCAGTACTTC. It yields the protein CASSLWAGAQETQYF.

V is TRBV6-5 and J is TRBJ1-5; TRBD1 is a possible D gene (6 bases). This CDR3 comprises 15 residues. V was clipped by 8 bases and J by 2 bases, with 16 bases between them. Looked up from germline, CDR1 is MNHEY and CDR2 is SVGAGI. The CDR3 nucleotides read TGTGCCAGCGGGCTGGGGGGGGCTGGCAATCAGCCCCAGCATTTT. Residues: CASGLGGAGNQPQHF.

The CDR3 DNA reads TGTGCCATCAGTGAGTCTGGATTCGGAAACACCATATATTTT. Its protein is CAISESGFGNTIYF. This chain connects TRBV10-3 to TRBJ1-3; the D is unclear. Trimming left V 0 bases short and J 4 bases short, with 7 bases between. Germline V gene sequence: CDR1 ENHRY, CDR2 SYGVKD. The CDR3 covers 14 residues.

This clone was counted a single time. The chain uses TRBV19 and TRBJ2-7; D is unresolved. The CDR3 is made up of 13 amino acids. V shed 3 bases and J shed 0 bases, with 6 bases lying between them. Germline V CDR1 and CDR2: LNHDA, SQIVND (reference sequence). Here the CDR3 reads CASSIQSSYEQYF. CDR3 DNA sequence: TGTGCCAGTAGTATTCAGAGCTCCTACGAGCAGTACTTC.

V is TRBV6-1 and J is TRBJ2-1; 12 nucleotides agree with TRBD2. The germline V gene encodes CDR1 MNHNS and CDR2 SASEGT. The CDR3 covers 17 residues. Trimming removed 3 bases from V and 4 bases from J; junction bases left unmatched: 7. CDR3: CASSDGLAGLFYNEQFF. CDR3 coding DNA: TGTGCCAGCAGTGACGGACTAGCGGGGTTATTTTACAATGAGCAGTTCTTC.

This sequence joins TRBV4-3 and TRBJ2-7; 8 bases fit TRBD2. Germline-derived CDR1 and CDR2 are LGHNA and YSLEER. The V segment lost 3 bases and the J segment 4 bases; nucleotides outside the gene matches: 14. The CDR3 runs 17 residues. CDR3 loop: CASSQSVTSGSTYEQYF. In DNA form, the CDR3 reads TGCGCCAGCAGCCAGTCCGTCACAAGCGGGAGTACTTACGAGCAGTACTTC.

The chain has TRBV14 and TRBJ2-7, with 7 bases matching TRBD1. This CDR3 contains 15 residues. V shed 4 bases, J shed 3 bases, and the junction held 9 bases outside the gene matches. CDR1 is SGHDN and CDR2 is FVKESK in the germline V gene. The CDR3, as DNA: TGTGCCAGCAGCCTTAGAAGCACAGGGGTCTACGAGCAGTACTTC. It encodes CASSLRSTGVYEQYF. Full variable domain (remainder filled in from reference TRBV14 and TRBJ2-7): EAGVTQFPSHSVIEKGQTVTLRCDPISGHDNLYWYRRVMGKEIKFLLHFVKESKQDESGMPNNRFLAERTGGTYSTLKVQPAELEDSGVYFCASSLRSTGVYEQYFGPGTRLTVT.

A word on this clone: This specimen includes other DNA sequences encoding the same CDR3. V gene TRBV3-1 (or the pseudogene TRBV3-2) combines with J gene TRBJ2-3; 12 bases agree with TRBD2. Germline V gene lookup returns CDR1 LGHDT and CDR2 YNNKEL (reference sequence). V was pared by 2 bases and J by 0 bases, with 0 bases of the junction left unmatched. This CDR3 is 16 amino acids long. Here the CDR3 reads CASSQLAGGSTDTQYF. In nucleotides, the CDR3 is TGTGCCAGCAGCCAACTAGCGGGGGGGAGCACAGATACGCAGTATTTT.

About this clone itself: Other DNA sequences in the same sample also yield this CDR3. The chain carries TRBV24-1 and TRBJ1-5; D possibly corresponds to TRBD1 (5 bases). Germline V gives CDR1 KGHDR, CDR2 SFDVKD. The CDR3 is made up of 13 amino acids. V gave up 4 bases and J gave up 3 bases, with 6 bases separating them. The CDR3 protein is CATSETDNQPQHF. As DNA, the CDR3 is TGTGCCACCAGTGAGACAGACAATCAGCCCCAGCATTTT.

The chain is built from TRBV3-1 (or the pseudogene TRBV3-2) and TRBJ2-7; D unresolved. Germline CDR1 and CDR2: LGHDT and YNNKEL (reference sequence). This CDR3 is built from 15 residues. V was clipped by 1 base and J by 3 bases, with 13 bases between them. The CDR3 loop reads CASSQGVVRNYEQYF. The CDR3 coding sequence is TGTGCCAGCAGCCAAGGGGTTGTCAGAAACTACGAGCAGTACTTC.